This section outlines one TCR beta chain sequence together with its context. The antigen is unknown. Unmatched junction bases numbered 14, after V lost 3 bases and J lost 6 bases. The CDR3 runs to 18 residues. From germline, CDR1 is ENHRY and CDR2 SYGVKD. Sequencing targeted expressed TCRB transcripts, as all isolated RNA had been reverse transcribed. The protocol was immunoSEQ multiplex PCR, while the TCRdb copy is restricted to in-frame clones and leaves out a portion. The table lists approximately 160,000 clones, around 63% of them singletons. This specimen comes from a study of beta chain features in type 1 diabetes. Points from the study as a whole: The naive, central memory and Treg TCRB repertoires looked more alike in patients than they did in healthy donors. There was a moderate but significant shortening of TCRB CDR3s in all four CD4+ subsets of Type 1 diabetes patients.

This TCR was recovered from a young man with type 1 diabetes. This sequence joins TRBV10-3 and TRBJ2-1; the match to TRBD2 covers 10 bases. The sequencing input was naive CD4+ T cells from blood. DNA of the CDR3: TGTGCCATCAGTGACTCCCTACAACTAGCGGGGCCCGGCAATGAGCAGTTCTTC. Protein: CAISDSLQLAGPGNEQFF.